This T cell receptor beta chain originates from a study of CD8+ T cells in alopecia areata. Sequencing used cDNA as its template, made by extracting RNA and reverse transcribing it. Generated by immunoSEQ multiplex PCR, the TCRdb table keeps only in-frame clones and is missing some. The table includes 150,000 to 200,000 clones, 65% detected once. The treatment denotes: oral pan-JAK inhibitor, 5-10 mg twice daily. PBMCs, the starting material, were the source of sorted CD4+ and CD8+ T cells. This material consisted of CD4+ T cells sorted from blood, taken at week 4, from a patient treated with tofacitinib. This receptor was identified in a human donor with alopecia areata.

CDR3 sequence: CSALLVGNQPQHF. The CDR3 nucleotides read TGCAGCGCCCTGCTTGTGGGGAATCAGCCCCAGCATTTT. This sequence joins TRBV29-1 and TRBJ1-5; no clear D. The CDR3 totals 13 residues. Trimming stripped 7 bases from V and 4 bases from J, with 14 bases between. Germline V gene sequence: CDR1 SQVTM, CDR2 ANQGSEA.